Here is one T cell receptor (beta chain) with its context. The antigen is unknown. The V and J ends lost 3 bases and 6 bases, in that order; junction bases with no gene match: 16. Germline V gene sequence: CDR1 SGDLS, CDR2 YYNGEE. The length of the CDR3 is 18 residues. The sample is drawn from a study of cytomegalovirus exposure and HLA in healthy donors. In the study overall: Earlier sequencing of about 179 million T cells yielded roughly 100 million unique TCR beta sequences. Early released data comprised 75 million to 100 million unique TCRs from HLA-typed donors.

Points from the study as a whole: Some V segments could not be told apart, so they were left out, TRBV6-2 and TRBV6-3 among them. The study recorded 150 to 200 TCR beta chains that were cytomegalovirus-associated.

PCR was performed using 60 Vbeta and 13 Jbeta primers. Assay: immunoSEQ multiplex PCR; the TCRdb copy retains only in-frame clones and omits some. The sample holds some 150,000 clones, 80% to 90% seen once. This clonotype was obtained from a boy aged 2-9 years in good health and CMV-seronegative. The chain uses TRBV9 and TRBJ2-7, with TRBD2 matching 12 bases. Source material: PBMCs. The CDR3, as DNA: TGTGCCAGCAGCGCGGGACTAGCGGGCCCTATTTGGGCAAGCGAGCAGTACTTC. Protein: CASSAGLAGPIWASEQYF.